This T cell receptor (beta chain) was recovered during a study of human T cells and chemical hapten exposure. Whole-study context: The study traced per-sample TCR yield variation mainly to small differences in pooled library volumes.

This clonotype was counted many times. What it binds is not known. Between the trimmed V and J ends, which lost 4 bases and 7 bases, there was a span of 9 bases. The CDR3 has 12 residues. CDR1 and CDR2 (germline): MNHNS, SASEGT. Via MiXCR, TCRdb re-called the RACE reads, giving one row per CDR3 protein. The data hold some 350,000 distinct CDR3 sequences, with 6% to 8.5% observed a single time. Time point noted: patch test 1, 2 weeks after DPC sensitization. Treatment described: therapeutic diphenylcyclopropenone sensitization with weekly scalp DPC. Findings and limits, study-wide: Expanded TCRs created a significantly greater count of big CDR3 similarity clusters than controls did.

The gene calls are TRBV6-1 and TRBJ2-3, with D perhaps TRBD1 (5 bases). This TCR was sampled from a woman in her late teens or twenties with alopecia areata. Some clones in this sample may be carry-over from other donors' samples. The sequenced sample was whole blood, obtained in connection with sensitization to the hapten diphenylcyclopropenone (DPC). CDR3 sequence (DNA): TGTGCCAGCAGTGGGACATCGAATACGCAGTATTTT. Translating gives CASSGTSNTQYF.